One and the same sample provided the 25 T cell receptor beta chains below, sequenced in a study of blood T cell repertoires in COVID-19. Clones were read by immunoSEQ multiplex PCR, and TCRdb kept only the in-frame ones, dropping some. The sample lists 200,000 to 250,000 clones, roughly four fifths occurring once. What was sequenced was peripheral blood. The source is a woman between 70 and 85 years old with acute or convalescent COVID-19.

The rearrangement links TRBV5-4 to TRBJ1-1, with TRBD1 as a possible D gene (5 bases). Germline CDR1 is SGHNT and CDR2 is YYREEE (reference sequence). Trimming stripped 4 bases from V and 0 bases from J, with 16 bases between. CDR3 length: 16 amino acids. The CDR3 protein is CASSKDSYNMNTEAFF. The DNA of the CDR3 is TGTGCCAGCAGCAAAGACAGCTATAATATGAACACTGAAGCTTTCTTT.

This chain connects TRBV21-1 to TRBJ1-1; the D call TRBD1 from the table was never checked on the DNA. TRBV21-1 is flagged as a pseudogene. This CDR3 is built from 18 residues. The DNA of the CDR3 is TGTGCCAGCAGCAAGTCGCGGGTGGACCGGGACAGGGGCACTGAAGCTTTCTTT. Translating it yields CASSKSRVDRDRGTEAFF.

This chain uses TRBV10-3 with TRBJ2-7; the D gene is possibly TRBD2 (5 bases). Germline V gene sequence: CDR1 ENHRY, CDR2 SYGVKD. V was pared by 5 bases and J by 5 bases, with 10 bases between. The CDR3 loop spans 12 amino acids. This chain's CDR3 is CAISPTGNEQYF. The CDR3 DNA is TGTGCCATCAGTCCCACGGGGAACGAGCAGTACTTC.

The chain couples TRBV19 to TRBJ1-2, with D possibly matching TRBD1 (5 bases). This CDR3 spans 14 amino acids. The V end lost 7 bases, the J end lost 4 bases, and 16 bases lay between the germline ends. Germline CDR1 LNHDA, CDR2 SQIVND (reference sequence). CDR3 amino acids: CASTREEGIYGYTF. In DNA form, the CDR3 reads TGTGCCAGTACCCGAGAGGAGGGGATCTATGGCTACACCTTC.

The CDR3 nucleotides read TGTGCCAGCAGCTTGAGTGCTAGCGGGGAAGAGACCCAGTACTTC. Translating gives CASSLSASGEETQYF. The chain recombines TRBV7-9 with TRBJ2-5, with 9 bases aligning to TRBD2. With 3 bases clipped from V and 3 bases from J, the junction kept 5 bases outside the gene matches. Germline values: CDR1 SEHNR, CDR2 FQNEAQ (reference sequence). The CDR3 is 15 residues long.

This clone appeared a single time. One end of the junction does not line up with germline, which may come from a read error. The CDR3 here is CAGSLSEGGYNSPLHF. The DNA of the CDR3 is TGCGCCGGCAGCTTGAGTGAGGGAGGTTATAATTCACCCCTCCACTTT. The chain uses TRBV5-1 and TRBJ1-6; D is unresolved. Per germline, CDR1 SGHRS and CDR2 YFSETQ. The CDR3 consists of 16 residues.

The genes are TRBV7-2 and TRBJ2-1; 14 bases map to TRBD2. The V segment lost 5 bases and the J segment 8 bases; nucleotides outside the gene matches: 8. The germline V gene has CDR1 SGHTA and CDR2 FQGNSA. This CDR3 has 16 residues. CDR3 region: CASSTRLAGGQYEQFF. CDR3 bases: TGTGCCAGCAGCACCCGACTAGCGGGGGGGCAATATGAGCAGTTCTTC.

V usage is TRBV19 and J usage is TRBJ1-5, with D possibly being TRBD1 (5 bases). Germline CDR1 is LNHDA and CDR2 is SQIVND (reference sequence). The CDR3 is 13 residues long. V gave up 6 bases and J gave up 7 bases, with 13 bases separating them. CDR3 sequence reads: CASSMRGEQPQHF. As DNA, the CDR3 is TGTGCCAGTAGCATGCGGGGGGAGCAGCCCCAGCATTTT.

The V gene is TRBV20-1, the J gene TRBJ1-5; 11 bases are shared with TRBD1. Germline lookup yields CDR1 DFQATT and CDR2 SNEGSKA (reference sequence). This CDR3 spans 14 amino acids. With 3 bases clipped from V and 6 bases from J, the junction kept 4 bases outside the gene matches. This CDR3 reads CSASLGTGGQPQHF. For the CDR3, the DNA is TGCAGTGCTAGTTTGGGGACAGGGGGTCAGCCCCAGCATTTT.

Comments on this clone: The same CDR3 can be traced to other DNA sequences in this sample. V gene TRBV6-6 combines with J gene TRBJ2-7; 12 nucleotides align to TRBD2. Germline V gives CDR1 MNHNY, CDR2 SVGAGI (reference sequence). The CDR3 sequence is 15 residues long. Trimming cost V 6 bases and J 0 bases; bases outside gene matches: 3. The CDR3: CASSRTSGASYEQYF. The CDR3 bases are TGTGCCAGCAGCCGGACTAGCGGGGCCTCCTACGAGCAGTACTTC.

This chain links TRBV6-1 with TRBJ2-7, with D perhaps TRBD1 (5 bases). The CDR3 extends over 17 amino acids. The V end was cut by 2 bases, the J end by 1 base, with 18 bases between. CDR1 is MNHNS and CDR2 is SASEGT in the germline V gene. The CDR3 sequence is CASSERMMAGWSYEQYF. The CDR3 DNA follows: TGTGCCAGCAGTGAAAGAATGATGGCAGGGTGGTCCTACGAGCAGTACTTC.

Of note for this clone: The sample has other DNA sequences that encode this CDR3 too. V gene TRBV5-4 combines with J gene TRBJ1-6; 9 nucleotides align to TRBD1. The CDR3 has 17 amino acids. J was trimmed by 0 bases and V by 4 bases; bases with no gene match: 5. CDR1 is SGHNT and CDR2 is YYREEE in the germline V gene (reference sequence). This chain's CDR3 is CASSRDRASSYNSPLHF. CDR3 DNA: TGTGCCAGCAGCCGGGACAGGGCAAGCTCCTATAATTCACCCCTCCACTTT.

The chain carries TRBV7-2 and TRBJ1-5; D not resolved. Germline values: CDR1 SGHTA, CDR2 FQGNSA. The CDR3 consists of 16 residues. The V gene lost 0 bases and the J gene lost 2 bases, with 11 bases spanning the gap. CDR3 residues: CASSLAFPEGNQPQHF. The CDR3, as DNA: TGTGCCAGCAGCTTAGCGTTTCCCGAGGGCAATCAGCCCCAGCATTTT.

The chain carries TRBV6-1 and TRBJ1-4, with 9 bases identical to TRBD1. Germline CDR1 reads MNHNS; CDR2 reads SASEGT. This CDR3 has 16 amino acids. The V segment lost 4 bases and the J segment 8 bases; nucleotides outside the gene matches: 11. The CDR3 region is CASSAGTGLEEEKLFF. CDR3 DNA sequence: TGTGCCAGCAGTGCAGGGACAGGGCTCGAGGAAGAAAAACTGTTTTTT.

The CDR3 is CASSLRVRQGFYNEQFF. The CDR3 coding sequence is TGCGCCAGCAGCTTGAGGGTAAGACAGGGGTTCTACAATGAGCAGTTCTTC. The chain uses TRBV5-1 and TRBJ2-1, with 8 nucleotides matching TRBD1. Germline-derived CDR1 and CDR2 are SGHRS and YFSETQ. The CDR3 covers 17 residues. V was clipped by 1 base and J by 3 bases; unmatched bases: 9.

The chain carries TRBV5-1 and TRBJ2-5, with 13 bases that match TRBD2. The CDR3 is 16 residues long. V gave up 2 bases and J gave up 2 bases; unmatched junction bases: 3. The germline V gene encodes CDR1 SGHRS and CDR2 YFSETQ. The CDR3 DNA is TGCGCCAGCAGCTTAGGGACTAGCGGGGAACAAGAGACCCAGTACTTC. This codes for CASSLGTSGEQETQYF.

Worth noting for this clone: An end of the junction differs from the germline gene, which may be a read error. The chain uses TRBV6-1 and TRBJ1-5, with 9 bases aligning to TRBD1. The CDR3 loop spans 15 amino acids. Germline V gene data show CDR1 as MNHNS and CDR2 as SASEGT. The CDR3 DNA is TGTGCCAGCAGCGAAGTGGGGACAGGGTTAGGGCCCCAGCATTTT. Protein: CASSEVGTGLGPQHF.

This rearrangement joins TRBV10-3 to TRBJ1-2; perhaps TRBD1 as D (5 bases). The CDR3 consists of 15 residues. Trimming removed 2 bases from V and 5 bases from J, with 15 bases in between. CDR1 is ENHRY and CDR2 is SYGVKD in the germline V gene. The DNA of the CDR3 is TGTGCCATCAGTGAGGGTCTGACAGTTCCTTATGGCTACACCTTC. Translated, it gives CAISEGLTVPYGYTF.

The V gene is TRBV4-3, the J gene TRBJ2-1; possible D gene TRBD1, 5 bases. V lost 0 bases and J lost 0, with 12 bases in between. Germline assignment: CDR1 LGHNA and CDR2 YSLEER. The CDR3 covers 17 residues. The CDR3 sequence is CASSQDIQASSYNEQFF. CDR3 nucleotides: TGCGCCAGCAGCCAAGATATACAGGCCAGCTCCTACAATGAGCAGTTCTTC.

The CDR3 DNA follows: TGTGCCAGTAGTATCCCAGGGACAGGGTCCTACGAGCAGTACTTC. Its protein is CASSIPGTGSYEQYF. The rearrangement uses TRBV19 and TRBJ2-7; 9 bases agree with TRBD1. V was clipped by 3 bases and J by 1 base; unmatched bases: 4. From germline, CDR1 is LNHDA and CDR2 SQIVND (reference sequence). The CDR3 covers 15 residues.

Written as DNA, the CDR3 is TGTGCCAGCAGTGAATTCACAGGGAACTATGGCTACACCTTC. Translated, it gives CASSEFTGNYGYTF. The chain carries TRBV2 and TRBJ1-2, with D perhaps matching TRBD1 (6 bases). From germline, CDR1 is SNHLY and CDR2 FYNNEI. V lost 2 bases and J lost 2, with 9 bases in between. This CDR3 is 14 amino acids long.

The chain uses TRBV6-5 and TRBJ2-2; 7 positions match TRBD1. Germline V gene lookup returns CDR1 MNHEY and CDR2 SVGAGI. The V and J ends lost 8 bases and 4 bases, in that order; junction bases with no gene match: 4. The CDR3 totals 13 residues. The chain's CDR3 is CASGTGVTGELFF. CDR3 bases: TGTGCCAGCGGAACAGGGGTCACCGGGGAGCTGTTTTTT.

The chain combines TRBV11-1 with TRBJ2-7, with D possibly being TRBD1 (5 bases). This CDR3 has 14 amino acids. Germline-derived CDR1 and CDR2 are SGHAT and FQDESV (reference sequence). V shed 2 bases and J shed 0 bases, with 8 bases lying between them. The DNA for the CDR3 is TGTGCCAGCAGCTTATACAGGATCTCCTACGAGCAGTACTTC. This codes for CASSLYRISYEQYF.

In DNA form, the CDR3 reads TGTGCCAGCAGTGACGGGAGCACTAATGAAAAACTGTTTTTT. Amino acids: CASSDGSTNEKLFF. The rearrangement links TRBV6-1 to TRBJ1-4; D gene uncertain. Germline CDR1 is MNHNS and CDR2 is SASEGT. CDR3 length: 14 residues. Trimming cost V 3 bases and J 2 bases, with 7 bases left between them.

The chain couples TRBV6-6 to TRBJ2-5, with a possible D match to TRBD1 (6 bases). Trimming left V 0 bases short and J 4 bases short, with 12 bases between. There are 15 residues in the CDR3. Germline-derived CDR1 and CDR2 are MNHNY and SVGAGI (reference sequence). CDR3 protein: CASSYSGAGGETQYF. The CDR3 DNA reads TGTGCCAGCAGTTACTCGGGGGCGGGCGGAGAGACCCAGTACTTC.